These 14 T cell receptor beta chains came from one sample sequenced in a study of blood T cell repertoires in COVID-19. Profiled with immunoSEQ multiplex PCR; TCRdb holds only in-frame clones, not every one. The table shows 200,000 to 250,000 clones, with over 65% occurring only once. The sample comprised PBMCs or T cells enriched from blood (not recorded which). Receptors were obtained from a woman between 55 and 75 years old who had recovered from COVID-19.

The chain carries TRBV5-4 and TRBJ1-6, with TRBD1 as a possible D gene (5 bases). The CDR3 contains 14 residues. V lost 1 base and J 3 bases, leaving 5 bases between the germline ends. Germline V gives CDR1 SGHNT, CDR2 YYREEE (reference sequence). CDR3 bases: TGTGCCAGCAGCTTGCAGGGCTATAATTCACCCCTCCACTTT. Residues: CASSLQGYNSPLHF.

The genes are TRBV6-5 and TRBJ1-1; 7 bases align to TRBD1. Germline V CDR1 and CDR2: MNHEY, SVGAGI. There are 14 residues in the CDR3. The V segment lost 11 bases and the J segment 1 base; nucleotides outside the gene matches: 10. CDR3 sequence reads: CAATPGTANTEAFF. The CDR3 DNA sequence: TGTGCCGCAACTCCCGGGACAGCGAACACTGAAGCTTTCTTT.

The V gene is TRBV19, the J gene TRBJ2-2, with TRBD2 matching over 14 bases. The CDR3 extends over 18 amino acids. V trimming: 2 bases; J trimming: 5 bases; junction bases outside the gene matches: 7. Germline assignment: CDR1 LNHDA and CDR2 SQIVND (reference sequence). Here the CDR3 reads CASSITTSGRGATGELFF. CDR3 nucleotides: TGTGCCAGTAGTATAACGACTAGCGGGAGGGGGGCTACCGGGGAGCTGTTTTTT.

The chain recombines TRBV19 with TRBJ2-3; 8 nucleotides line up with TRBD1. This CDR3 is built from 17 residues. The trim removed 6 bases at V and 1 base at J, leaving 12 bases unmatched. The germline CDR1 and CDR2 sequences are LNHDA and SQIVND (reference sequence). CDR3 coding DNA: TGTGCCAGTAGAAGCACGGGCTTGACAGGGGGCACAGATACGCAGTATTTT. Translating gives CASRSTGLTGGTDTQYF.

This clone showed up just once. This chain connects TRBV12-3 or TRBV12-4 to TRBJ2-7; D is possibly TRBD1 (6 bases). The CDR3 spans 12 residues. The V end was cut by 6 bases, the J end by 3 bases, with 9 bases between. The CDR3 nucleotides are TGTGCCAGCAGCCCACAGGGCTACGAGCAGTACTTC. Translating gives CASSPQGYEQYF.

This sequence joins TRBV2 and TRBJ2-3; 8 nucleotides line up with TRBD1. The germline gives CDR1 SNHLY, CDR2 FYNNEI. The trim removed 10 bases at V and 4 bases at J, leaving 4 bases unmatched. The CDR3 is made up of 12 amino acids. The CDR3 DNA is TGTGCCAAGACAGGGGTCTCAGATACGCAGTATTTT. Its translation: CAKTGVSDTQYF. The full variable domain, with the rest looked up from reference TRBV2 and TRBJ2-3, is EPEVTQTPSHQVTQMGQEVILRCVPISNHLYFYWYRQILGQKVEFLVSFYNNEISEKSEIFDDQFSVERPDGSNFTLKIRSTKLEDSAMYFCAKTGVSDTQYFGPGTRLTVL.

The rearrangement uses TRBV18 and TRBJ2-2; no firm D call. The germline V gene encodes CDR1 KGHSH and CDR2 LQKENI. V dropped 0 bases and J dropped 0 bases, with 11 bases sitting between them. The CDR3 is 17 amino acids. The CDR3 DNA is TGTGCCAGCTCACCACCTCTACGGAGCCCGAACACCGGGGAGCTGTTTTTT. Translated, it gives CASSPPLRSPNTGELFF. Full variable domain (remainder filled in from reference TRBV18 and TRBJ2-2): NAGVMQNPRHLVRRRGQEARLRCSPMKGHSHVYWYRQLPEEGLKFMVYLQKENIIDESGMPKERFSAEFPKEGPSILRIQQVVRGDSAAYFCASSPPLRSPNTGELFFGEGSRLTVL.

This chain connects TRBV29-1 to TRBJ1-1; TRBD1 aligns across 8 bases. Trimming took 5 bases from V and 2 from J; bases not matched to a gene: 22. This CDR3 region has 19 residues. Germline values: CDR1 SQVTM, CDR2 ANQGSEA. This CDR3 reads CSVKGRRQGSVGLNTEAFF. The DNA of the CDR3 is TGCAGCGTTAAAGGACGTCGACAGGGGTCGGTTGGGTTAAACACTGAAGCTTTCTTT. The full variable domain, its missing parts supplied by reference TRBV29-1 and TRBJ1-1, is SAVISQKPSRDICQRGTSLTIQCQVDSQVTMMFWYRQQPGQSLTLIATANQGSEATYESGFVIDKFPISRPNLTFSTLTVSNMSPEDSSIYLCSVKGRRQGSVGLNTEAFFGQGTRLTVV.

This sequence joins TRBV10-3 and TRBJ1-5; TRBD1 agrees at 12 bases. The CDR3 contains 14 residues. In germline, CDR1 is ENHRY, CDR2 SYGVKD. Unmatched junction bases numbered 3, after V lost 6 bases and J lost 6 bases. Here the CDR3 reads CAISGTGGSQPQHF. The CDR3 DNA reads TGTGCCATCAGCGGGACAGGGGGCAGTCAGCCCCAGCATTTT.

The chain employs TRBV12-5 and TRBJ1-5; tentative D call: TRBD1 (6 bases). CDR3 length: 14 amino acids. Germline CDR1 reads LGHNT; CDR2 reads FRNRAP. Trimming removed 5 bases at V and 4 bases at J, with 12 bases between. The CDR3 region is CASGPGHENQPQHF. In DNA, the CDR3 is TGTGCTAGTGGTCCGGGACATGAGAATCAGCCCCAGCATTTT.

The chain is built from TRBV10-3 and TRBJ1-1; 9 bases map to TRBD1. CDR3 length: 13 residues. V shed 10 bases, J shed 2 bases, and the junction held 5 bases outside the gene matches. Germline V lookup: CDR1 ENHRY, CDR2 SYGVKD. CDR3 nucleotide sequence: TGTGCCACTCGGACAGGGGAAAACACTGAAGCTTTCTTT. This codes for CATRTGENTEAFF.

This rearrangement joins TRBV7-2 to TRBJ2-3; TRBD1 is a possible D gene (6 bases). Germline CDR1 SGHTA, CDR2 FQGNSA. CDR3 length: 12 residues. Trimming took 2 bases from V and 6 from J, leaving 6 bases between them. This CDR3 reads CASSLTGDTQYF. CDR3 DNA: TGTGCCAGCAGCTTAACAGGGGATACGCAGTATTTT.

The V and J genes are TRBV2 and TRBJ2-2; 13 bases agree with TRBD2. CDR1 is SNHLY, CDR2 FYNNEI, per germline. J gave up 3 bases and V 6 bases, and 4 bases lay outside the gene matches. The CDR3 runs 16 residues. Here the CDR3 reads CASSGLAGVHTGELFF. The CDR3 DNA follows: TGTGCCAGCAGCGGACTAGCGGGAGTTCACACCGGGGAGCTGTTTTTT.

This chain links TRBV27 with TRBJ2-7; D gene uncertain. The CDR3 covers 12 residues. Germline loops: CDR1 MNHEY, CDR2 SMNVEV (reference sequence). V lost 10 bases and J 3 bases, leaving 13 bases between the germline ends. The CDR3 spells CAINRIDYEQYF. The CDR3 nucleotides are TGTGCCATTAATAGAATAGACTACGAGCAGTACTTC.